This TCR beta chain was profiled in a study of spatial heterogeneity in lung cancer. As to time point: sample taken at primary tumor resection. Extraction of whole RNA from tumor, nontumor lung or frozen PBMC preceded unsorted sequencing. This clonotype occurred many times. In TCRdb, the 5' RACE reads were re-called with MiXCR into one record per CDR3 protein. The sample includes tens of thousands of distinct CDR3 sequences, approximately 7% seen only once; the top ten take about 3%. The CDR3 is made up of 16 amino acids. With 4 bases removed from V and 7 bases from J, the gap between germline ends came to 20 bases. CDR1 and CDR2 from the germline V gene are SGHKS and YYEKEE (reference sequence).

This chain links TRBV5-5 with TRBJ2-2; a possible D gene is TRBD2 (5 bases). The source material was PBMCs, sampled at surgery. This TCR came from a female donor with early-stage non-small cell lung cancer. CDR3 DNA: TGTGCCAGCAGCCCCACCACTAGTTTAAACCTCGGGGAGCTGTTTTTT. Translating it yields CASSPTTSLNLGELFF. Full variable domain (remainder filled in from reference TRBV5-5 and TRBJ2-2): DAGVTQSPTHLIKTRGQQVTLRCSPISGHKSVSWYQQVLGQGPQFIFQYYEKEERGRGNFPDRFSARQFPNYSSELNVNALLLGDSALYLCASSPTTSLNLGELFFGEGSRLTVL.